This TCR beta chain stems from a study of T cells after yellow fever vaccination. Study-level findings and limits: The booster response re-showed most primary clones: around 96% CD4, around 85% CD8.

The ends were cut back, 3 bases at V and 8 bases at J, with 11 bases in the middle. The CDR3 totals 13 residues. This clonotype is large by share. Its antigen is not identified. By 5'RACE template switching, TCR cDNA was produced, with a universal primer site and UMIs added in the process. TCRdb reprocessed the 5' RACE reads via MiXCR and lists one record per CDR3 protein. The sample lists around 63,000 distinct CDR3 sequences, roughly 7.4% occurring once. The sample consisted of CD8+ T cells sorted from PBMCs, taken 15 days after the yellow fever booster vaccination. The chain carries TRBV12-3 or TRBV12-4 and TRBJ2-1, with D tentatively TRBD1 (6 bases). This sequence originates from a man aged 25 to 40 who received the YFV17D yellow fever vaccine. CDR3 residues: CASSFQGRDEQFF. CDR3 nucleotides: TGTGCCAGCAGTTTCCAGGGGCGGGATGAGCAGTTCTTC.